The rows below give T cell receptor beta chains drawn from one sample of a study of T cell responses to AZD1222 COVID-19 vaccine. Clones were read by immunoSEQ multiplex PCR, and TCRdb kept only the in-frame ones, dropping some. This sample has under 150,000 clones; roughly 88% occur once, and the top ten carry less than 2%. The sequences come from peripheral blood, collected 28 days after the second AZD1222 dose. These receptors were taken from an adult who received the AZD1222 COVID-19 vaccine. The CDR3 runs from the conserved cysteine through the conserved F or W. The D gene is left open where the match is weak. A clone size is listed for some rows: how often the clone was seen (once, few, many), or a class if it is expanded.

few	TRBJ2-7	TRBV12-3/TRBV12-4	-	CASRPTSSYEQYF	TGTGCCAGCAGGCCTACTAGTTCCTACGAGCAGTACTTC
-	TRBJ2-3	TRBV6-4	TRBD2	CASSKVGGRSTDTQYF	TGTGCCAGCAGCAAGGTTGGCGGGAGGAGCACAGATACGCAGTATTTT
-	TRBJ2-7	TRBV3-1/TRBV3-2	-	CASSHGSSYEQYF	TGTGCCAGCAGCCACGGATCTTCCTACGAGCAGTACTTC
-	TRBJ1-6	TRBV12-5	-	CASGIGLGDSPLHF	TGTGCTAGTGGTATCGGGCTAGGCGATTCACCCCTCCACTTT
-	TRBJ2-2	TRBV7-3	-	CASSDHGDTGELFF	TGTGCCAGCAGCGACCACGGGGACACCGGGGAGCTGTTTTTT
-	TRBJ2-7	TRBV5-1	TRBD1	CASRRAGQGLSEQYF	TGCGCCAGCAGACGTGCGGGACAGGGGCTTTCCGAGCAGTACTTC
-	TRBJ2-1	TRBV11-2	-	CASGTGYYNEQFF	TGTGCCAGCGGCACGGGCTACTACAATGAGCAGTTCTTC
-	TRBJ1-1	TRBV20-1	TRBD1	CSASGQGEVLAFF	TGCAGTGCTAGTGGCCAGGGGGAGGTCTTGGCTTTCTTT
-	TRBJ1-2	TRBV11-2	TRBD1	CASSLGSGGGGYTF	TGTGCCAGCAGCTTAGGGTCAGGGGGAGGTGGCTACACCTTC
few	TRBJ2-5	TRBV7-9	-	CASSLQGTQETQYF	TGTGCCAGCAGCTTACAGGGAACTCAAGAGACCCAGTACTTC
-	TRBJ1-5	TRBV28	-	CASSLGGGPQKPQHF	TGTGCCAGCAGTTTAGGGGGGGGGCCCCAAAAGCCCCAGCATTTT
-	TRBJ1-2	TRBV5-5	-	CASSYSGPYGYTF	TGTGCCAGCAGCTATAGTGGCCCGTATGGCTACACCTTC
-	TRBJ1-1	TRBV6-1	TRBD1	CASSSRDRYTEAFF	TGTGCCAGCAGTTCCAGGGACAGGTATACTGAAGCTTTCTTT
-	TRBJ2-1	TRBV11-3	-	CASSVKGTLEQFF	TGTGCCAGCAGCGTAAAGGGGACCCTTGAGCAGTTCTTC
-	TRBJ1-1	TRBV10-3	-	CAISESMAVMNTEAFF	TGTGCCATCAGTGAGTCGATGGCAGTCATGAACACTGAAGCTTTCTTT
once	TRBJ1-3	TRBV18	-	CASSPPKFRSSGNTIYF	TGTGCCAGCTCACCACCGAAGTTTAGAAGCTCTGGAAACACCATATATTTT
once	TRBJ1-1	TRBV5-4	TRBD1	CATSGGMNTEAFF	TGTGCCACCTCAGGGGGCATGAACACTGAAGCTTTCTTT
-	TRBJ2-5	TRBV11-2	-	CASSLVLEETQYF	TGTGCCAGCAGCTTAGTTCTAGAGGAGACCCAGTACTTC
-	TRBJ1-1	TRBV5-8	-	CASSPPKRDTEAFF	TGTGCCAGCAGCCCGCCTAAGAGGGACACTGAAGCTTTCTTT
-	TRBJ1-1	TRBV19	-	CASSRDGRNTEAFF	TGTGCCAGTAGTCGGGACGGAAGGAACACTGAAGCTTTCTTT
-	TRBJ1-6	TRBV5-4	TRBD1	CASSLRGQGNSPLHF	TGTGCCAGCAGCCTGAGGGGGCAGGGGAATTCACCCCTCCACTTT
-	TRBJ1-4	TRBV13	-	CASSLGVGTDNEKLFF	TGTGCCAGCAGCTTAGGCGTGGGAACAGACAATGAAAAACTGTTTTTT
once	TRBJ1-5	TRBV6-6	-	CASSFQGNQPQHF	TGTGCCAGCAGTTTCCAGGGCAATCAGCCCCAGCATTTT
-	TRBJ2-7	TRBV5-4	-	CASSLSAGLLDEQYF	TGTGCCAGCAGCTTGTCCGCAGGGCTTCTGGACGAGCAGTACTTC
few	TRBJ2-1	TRBV7-2	TRBD2	CASSLRGGLGPNEQFF	TGTGCCAGCAGCCTACGGGGCGGACTAGGCCCCAATGAGCAGTTCTTC
-	TRBJ2-1	TRBV30	-	CAWSEGANEQFF	TGTGCCTGGAGTGAAGGGGCCAATGAGCAGTTCTTC
-	TRBJ1-1	TRBV11-2	-	CASSLGQNRVEAFF	TGTGCCAGCAGCTTAGGACAGAATAGAGTTGAAGCTTTCTTT
-	TRBJ2-1	TRBV7-2	-	CASSLESGVGYNEQFF	TGTGCCAGCAGCTTAGAATCGGGAGTCGGCTACAATGAGCAGTTCTTC
-	TRBJ2-3	TRBV9	-	CASSETQGADTQYF	TGTGCCAGCAGCGAAACGCAGGGCGCAGATACGCAGTATTTT
-	TRBJ2-1	TRBV5-4	-	CASSPLGGVNEQFF	TGTGCCAGCAGCCCCCTCGGCGGGGTGAATGAGCAGTTCTTC
-	TRBJ2-1	TRBV7-2	-	CASSLDAAGSSYNEQFF	TGTGCCAGCAGCTTAGATGCTGCGGGGAGCTCCTACAATGAGCAGTTCTTC
once	TRBJ2-1	TRBV7-3	TRBD2	CASSQSTPLGGGNEQFF	TGTGCCAGCAGCCAATCAACCCCACTGGGGGGGGGAAATGAGCAGTTCTTC
-	TRBJ2-7	TRBV3-1/TRBV3-2	TRBD2	CASSPGLAGDEQYF	TGTGCCAGCAGCCCCGGACTAGCGGGAGACGAGCAGTACTTC
-	TRBJ1-5	TRBV5-1	-	CASSTGTPNQPQHF	TGCGCCAGCAGCACGGGGACCCCCAATCAGCCCCAGCATTTT
-	TRBJ1-1	TRBV9	-	CASSLEGGNTEAFF	TGTGCCAGCAGCCTAGAGGGGGGAAACACTGAAGCTTTCTTT
-	TRBJ1-5	TRBV6-8	-	CARAWGVGVGRPQHF	TGTGCCCGCGCCTGGGGGGTGGGGGTGGGCAGACCCCAGCATTTT
-	TRBJ1-4	TRBV6-5	-	CASSRGSNEKLFF	TGTGCCAGCAGCCGGGGGTCTAATGAAAAACTGTTTTTT
-	TRBJ1-1	TRBV27	-	CASRRTTMRTEAFF	TGTGCCAGCAGACGCACAACGATGCGTACTGAAGCTTTCTTT
-	TRBJ1-1	TRBV7-2	-	CASSFKGRGETEAFF	TGTGCCAGCAGCTTCAAAGGCAGGGGAGAGACTGAAGCTTTCTTT
-	TRBJ1-1	TRBV18	-	CASSPSTGQMNTEAFF	TGTGCCAGCTCACCTTCGACAGGCCAGATGAACACTGAAGCTTTCTTT
-	TRBJ2-1	TRBV5-1	TRBD2	CASSLALLAGGGTYNEQFF	TGCGCCAGCAGCTTGGCGTTACTAGCGGGGGGTGGGACCTACAATGAGCAGTTCTTC
-	TRBJ1-2	TRBV20-1	TRBD1	CSASLGQGARYGYTF	TGCAGTGCTAGTTTGGGACAGGGGGCCCGCTATGGCTACACCTTC
-	TRBJ1-2	TRBV13	-	CASSPRGAGESNYGYTF	TGTGCCAGCAGCCCGCGTGGGGCGGGGGAGAGCAACTATGGCTACACCTTC
-	TRBJ1-1	TRBV13	-	CASTWGPTEAFF	TGTGCCAGCACGTGGGGGCCAACTGAAGCTTTCTTT
-	TRBJ1-2	TRBV6-1	-	CASSEGRVKRAYGYTF	TGTGCCAGCAGTGAAGGAAGGGTCAAAAGGGCCTATGGCTACACCTTC
-	TRBJ1-2	TRBV11-3	-	CASSLSGYGYTF	TGTGCCAGCAGCTTAAGTGGGTATGGCTACACCTTC
-	TRBJ1-1	TRBV30	TRBD1	CAWATGVDTEAFF	TGTGCCTGGGCGACAGGGGTCGACACTGAAGCTTTCTTT
-	TRBJ2-1	TRBV2	TRBD2	CASITGTSNEQFF	TGTGCCAGCATCACCGGGACTAGTAATGAGCAGTTCTTC
-	TRBJ2-7	TRBV7-9	TRBD1	CASSNLDRDSSYEQYF	TGTGCCAGCAGCAACCTGGACAGGGACAGCTCCTACGAGCAGTACTTC
-	TRBJ2-3	TRBV9	TRBD1	CASSVARTGSTDTQYF	TGTGCCAGCAGCGTAGCCCGGACAGGGAGCACAGATACGCAGTATTTT
-	TRBJ2-3	TRBV9	TRBD1	CASSLQGVSDTQYF	TGTGCCAGCAGTCTACAGGGGGTATCAGATACGCAGTATTTT
-	TRBJ2-1	TRBV5-1	-	CASSFVGGHSTEQFF	TGCGCCAGCAGCTTCGTGGGGGGCCATTCGACTGAGCAGTTCTTC